One sample yielded the 28 T cell receptor beta chains listed below, sequenced in a study of Ad26.COV2.S vaccination and SARS-CoV-2 variants. Treatment here: 19 received Ad26.COV2.S at low or high dose, single or two shots; 5 received placebo; per-sample allocation not given. Specimen acquisition occurred on day 63 following the initial vaccine or placebo injection. Profiling relied on immunoSEQ multiplex PCR, and the TCRdb table lists in-frame clones only, not all of them. The sample contains under 300,000 clones, roughly 89% of which appear only once. The sample was peripheral blood, taken in a trial of Ad26.COV2.S vaccine versus placebo. All receptors come from a person aged 18-60 years who received the Ad26.COV2.S COVID-19 vaccine or a placebo.

The V call is TRBV6-5, the J call TRBJ1-4; 7 nucleotides agree with TRBD1. Germline values: CDR1 MNHEY, CDR2 SVGAGI. The CDR3 spans 14 residues. V lost 4 bases and J lost 8; bases outside the gene matches: 7. CDR3 loop: CASSLQGRGEKLFF. The CDR3 region has the DNA TGTGCCAGCAGTTTACAGGGGCGGGGAGAAAAACTGTTTTTT.

The chain joins TRBV6-1 to TRBJ1-1, with D unclear. V was shortened by 1 base and J by 1 base, with 7 bases between the two germline ends. Germline-derived CDR1 and CDR2 are MNHNS and SASEGT. This CDR3 has 14 amino acids. As DNA, the CDR3 is TGTGCCAGCAGTGAAGTAAGGAGGAACACTGAAGCTTTCTTT. Translation: CASSEVRRNTEAFF.

V is TRBV6-5 and J is TRBJ1-1; 7 bases align to TRBD1. Germline loops: CDR1 MNHEY, CDR2 SVGAGI. This CDR3 region has 14 residues. J lost 7 bases, V lost 6 bases, and 11 bases had no gene match. The CDR3 region is CASRGGRAWVEAFF. The CDR3 nucleotides are TGTGCCAGCAGAGGGGGCAGGGCATGGGTTGAAGCTTTCTTT.

About this clone itself: Other DNA sequences within the sample encode an identical CDR3. CDR3 in DNA: TGTGCCAGCAGTGAAGGAGGTGAAGCTTTCTTT. Its protein is CASSEGGEAFF. The chain uses TRBV6-1 and TRBJ1-1; D not resolved. CDR3 size: 11 residues. Germline assignment: CDR1 MNHNS and CDR2 SASEGT. Deletions cut 1 base from V and 7 bases from J, with 4 bases between.

This chain joins TRBV18 and TRBJ1-3; D not resolved. Germline values: CDR1 KGHSH, CDR2 LQKENI. The CDR3 covers 16 residues. V dropped 4 bases and J dropped 0 bases, with 13 bases sitting between them. CDR3 DNA: TGTGCCAGCTCACTTGAGGCGGCTACCTCTGGAAACACCATATATTTT. It encodes CASSLEAATSGNTIYF.

This clone has more than one count but fewer than ten. This chain joins TRBV3-1 (or the pseudogene TRBV3-2) and TRBJ2-1; D is perhaps TRBD2 (7 bases). CDR3 length: 12 residues. The V end lost 0 bases, the J end lost 16 bases, and 13 bases lay between the germline ends. Germline V lookup: CDR1 LGHDT, CDR2 YNNKEL (reference sequence). The CDR3 nucleotides read TGTGCCAGCAGCCAAGAAGGTGGGGGGGCCTTCTTC. Its translation is CASSQEGGGAFF.

The rearrangement links TRBV5-6 to TRBJ1-2, with 8 bases aligning to TRBD1. The CDR3 has 13 residues. Trimming cost V 4 bases and J 6 bases; bases outside gene matches: 5. CDR1 and CDR2 from the germline V gene are SGHDT and YYEEEE. The CDR3 DNA follows: TGTGCCAGCAGCCGGACAGGGAGAAATGGCTACACCTTC. Amino acid sequence: CASSRTGRNGYTF.

V and J are TRBV5-8 and TRBJ1-2; D possibly corresponds to TRBD1 (5 bases). The CDR3 runs 15 residues. Germline V gene sequence: CDR1 SGHTS, CDR2 YDEGEE. With 0 bases removed from V and 7 bases from J, the gap between germline ends came to 16 bases. CDR3 protein: CASSLEVGVKGGYTF. CDR3 in DNA: TGTGCCAGCAGCTTGGAGGTGGGGGTGAAAGGTGGCTACACCTTC.

The CDR3 DNA sequence: TGCGCCAGCAGCCAAGAATACGGAGGGGGGACAGATACGCAGTATTTT. Translation gives CASSQEYGGGTDTQYF. This sequence joins TRBV4-3 and TRBJ2-3; D tentatively fits TRBD1 or TRBD2 (6 bases each). The germline V gene encodes CDR1 LGHNA and CDR2 YSLEER. The CDR3 sequence is 16 residues long. V lost 0 bases to trimming and J lost 3 bases, with 13 bases between them.

The chain combines TRBV7-3 with TRBJ2-5; perhaps D is TRBD1 or TRBD2 (5 bases each). Trimming took 1 base from V and 5 from J, leaving 17 bases between them. The germline CDR1 and CDR2 sequences are SGHTA and FQGTGA. This CDR3 comprises 16 residues. The CDR3 here is CASSLIPGTRVETQYF. CDR3 nucleotide sequence: TGTGCCAGCAGCTTAATTCCCGGGACCCGGGTTGAGACCCAGTACTTC.

The V and J genes are TRBV2 and TRBJ2-3; TRBD2 matches at 7 bases. The CDR3 runs to 14 residues. The V gene's germline CDR1 is SNHLY and CDR2 FYNNEI. V lost 6 bases, J lost 1 base, and 4 bases stayed unmatched. The CDR3 protein is CASRVLAGTDTQYF. DNA of the CDR3: TGTGCCAGCAGGGTCCTAGCGGGCACAGATACGCAGTATTTT.

The chain has TRBV12-5 and TRBJ2-5, with 9 bases fitting TRBD1. V was pared by 5 bases and J by 4 bases, with 2 bases of the junction left unmatched. The germline V gene encodes CDR1 LGHNT and CDR2 FRNRAP. CDR3 size: 13 residues. CDR3 protein: CASGEDRGETQYF. CDR3 DNA sequence: TGTGCTAGTGGTGAGGACAGGGGAGAGACCCAGTACTTC.

This CDR3 reads CASSLKVGRADTGELFF. The DNA for the CDR3 is TGCGCCAGCAGCTTGAAGGTGGGCAGGGCTGACACCGGGGAGCTGTTTTTT. The chain joins TRBV5-1 to TRBJ2-2; a possible D gene is TRBD1 (5 bases). Trimming cost V 1 base and J 3 bases, with 16 bases left between them. Germline lookup yields CDR1 SGHRS and CDR2 YFSETQ. The CDR3 totals 17 residues.

This chain connects TRBV19 to TRBJ1-3; D ambiguous. V lost 9 bases and J 0 bases, leaving 9 bases between the germline ends. Per the germline V gene, CDR1 is LNHDA and CDR2 is SQIVND (reference sequence). The CDR3 consists of 13 residues. CDR3 sequence (DNA): TGTGCCAGCGGACGTGACTCTGGAAACACCATATATTTT. It yields the protein CASGRDSGNTIYF.

The genes are TRBV3-1 (or the pseudogene TRBV3-2) and TRBJ1-1, with D tentatively TRBD1 (6 bases). Trimming removed 6 bases from V and 1 base from J, with 9 bases in between. CDR3 length: 13 residues. The germline V gene has CDR1 LGHDT and CDR2 YNNKEL (reference sequence). This CDR3 reads CASSTTGNTEAFF. The CDR3 DNA follows: TGTGCCAGCAGTACGACAGGGAACACTGAAGCTTTCTTT.

V and J are TRBV6-5 and TRBJ2-7; unclear D gene. Germline V gene data show CDR1 as MNHEY and CDR2 as SVGAGI. The CDR3 is 12 amino acids. V lost 5 bases and J 2 bases, leaving 7 bases between the germline ends. The CDR3 protein is CASSTPPYEQYF. CDR3 nucleotides: TGTGCCAGCAGTACCCCCCCCTACGAGCAGTACTTC.

Ten or more counts support this clone. This chain joins TRBV4-3 and TRBJ1-5, with D uncertain. Germline CDR1 and CDR2: LGHNA and YSLEER. The ends were cut back, 0 bases at V and 5 bases at J, with 11 bases in the middle. The CDR3 totals 15 residues. The CDR3 protein is CASSQELALYQPQHF. CDR3 DNA: TGCGCCAGCAGCCAAGAATTGGCCCTTTATCAGCCCCAGCATTTT.

The CDR3 here is CATSPQSLSGRNTGELFF. DNA for the CDR3: TGTGCCACCAGTCCCCAGAGTCTCTCGGGGAGGAACACCGGGGAGCTGTTTTTT. The rearrangement uses TRBV24-1 and TRBJ2-2; perhaps TRBD2 as D (5 bases). The CDR3 runs to 18 residues. The V and J ends lost 6 bases and 1 base respectively, with 20 bases between them. Germline CDR1 reads KGHDR; CDR2 reads SFDVKD.

The CDR3, as DNA: TGTGCCTGGAGTGCCCCCCGGGACTATCCCACCGGGGAGCTGTTTTTT. Protein sequence: CAWSAPRDYPTGELFF. V usage is TRBV30 and J usage is TRBJ2-2, with 7 nucleotides matching TRBD2. The germline V gene has CDR1 GTSNPN and CDR2 SVGIG (reference sequence). This CDR3 is 16 amino acids long. The V gene end was trimmed by 1 base and the J gene end by 4 bases; junction bases not matched to a gene: 9.

The rearrangement links TRBV29-1 to TRBJ2-7, with 9 bases that match TRBD1. There are 14 residues in the CDR3. Germline-derived CDR1 and CDR2 are SQVTM and ANQGSEA. Germline trimming cut 6 bases from V and 0 bases from J; bases unmatched to any gene: 6. The CDR3 sequence: CSVSGQGSSYEQYF. The CDR3 coding sequence is TGCAGCGTCAGTGGACAGGGGAGCTCCTACGAGCAGTACTTC.

This chain connects TRBV7-6 to TRBJ1-4, with TRBD1 matching 8 bases. Per germline, CDR1 SGHVS and CDR2 FNYEAQ. The CDR3 is 14 residues long. J gave up 13 bases and V 2 bases, and 9 bases lay outside the gene matches. The CDR3 sequence is CASSLLSGQGGLFF. The CDR3 coding sequence is TGTGCCAGCAGCTTACTCTCAGGACAGGGAGGACTGTTTTTT.

The rearrangement links TRBV14 to TRBJ2-1; 8 bases fit TRBD2. J gave up 9 bases and V 4 bases, and 14 bases lay outside the gene matches. The CDR3 contains 16 residues. CDR1 and CDR2 from the germline V gene are SGHDN and FVKESK. The CDR3: CASSPVRAGAVVEQFF. In nucleotides, the CDR3 is TGTGCCAGCAGCCCCGTTAGAGCGGGAGCGGTGGTTGAGCAGTTCTTC.

The rearrangement uses TRBV3-1 (or the pseudogene TRBV3-2) and TRBJ2-5; D possibly corresponds to TRBD1 (5 bases). Trimming removed 5 bases at V and 1 base at J, with 5 bases between. The CDR3 runs to 12 residues. Germline V CDR1 and CDR2: LGHDT, YNNKEL (reference sequence). The DNA for the CDR3 is TGTGCCAGCAGCGACAGCCAAGAGACCCAGTACTTC. Translation gives CASSDSQETQYF.

V usage is TRBV6-5 and J usage is TRBJ2-5; 8 bases agree with TRBD2. The V and J ends lost 5 bases and 1 base, in that order; junction bases with no gene match: 6. The germline CDR1 and CDR2 sequences are MNHEY and SVGAGI. The CDR3 covers 15 residues. The CDR3 nucleotides are TGTGCCAGCAGTCGTACTAGCGGAGCCCAAGAGACCCAGTACTTC. This translates into CASSRTSGAQETQYF.

This clone was recorded a few times. The chain is built from TRBV29-1 and TRBJ2-1; 9 nucleotides agree with TRBD1. Germline CDR1 SQVTM, CDR2 ANQGSEA. The junction had 6 bases not matched to a gene; V was cut back by 6 bases and J by 3 bases. The CDR3 loop spans 14 amino acids. CDR3 sequence: CSVKRDRDYNEQFF. In DNA, the CDR3 is TGCAGCGTGAAACGGGACAGGGACTACAATGAGCAGTTCTTC.

This chain uses TRBV25-1 with TRBJ1-4; D possibly corresponds to TRBD1 (5 bases). Germline lookup yields CDR1 MGHDK and CDR2 SYGVNS. CDR3 length equals 14 residues. The V and J ends lost 2 bases and 8 bases respectively, with 12 bases between them. The CDR3 here is CASSEAGSGEKLFF. CDR3 sequence (DNA): TGTGCCAGCAGTGAAGCAGGGTCGGGAGAAAAACTGTTTTTT.

The chain links TRBV6-5 to TRBJ1-5; D possibly corresponds to TRBD1 (5 bases). Trimming shortened V by 4 bases and J by 6 bases, and 13 bases separated the two germline ends. CDR1 is MNHEY, CDR2 SVGAGI, per germline. The length of the CDR3 is 14 residues. CDR3 amino acids: CASSWRQFGQPQHF. CDR3 in DNA: TGTGCCAGCAGTTGGAGACAGTTCGGTCAGCCCCAGCATTTT.

V is TRBV6-2 or TRBV6-3 and J is TRBJ2-7; 10 bases line up with TRBD2. The trim removed 0 bases at V and 7 bases at J, leaving 6 bases unmatched. The CDR3 is made up of 15 amino acids. Germline V gene lookup returns CDR1 MNHEY and CDR2 SVGEGT. The CDR3 nucleotides are TGTGCCAGCAGTTACTCCCTAGCGGGAGTTTTTGAGCAGTACGTC. Its protein is CASSYSLAGVFEQYV.